This passage covers 6 T cell receptor beta chains from one sample sequenced in a study of tumor-infiltrating lymphocytes in localized non-small cell lung cancer. Produced via immunoSEQ multiplex PCR; TCRdb's table is partial and in-frame only. Among 11,000 to 15,000 clones listed, roughly four fifths were seen once. The source material was lung tumor tissue. The receptors here all came from a human donor with non-small cell lung cancer.

This clone has just one count. The gene calls are TRBV10-1 and TRBJ1-5, with a tentative D call TRBD1 (5 bases). Per germline, CDR1 WNHNN and CDR2 SYGVQD (reference sequence). The CDR3 is 19 residues long. V gave up 1 base and J gave up 4 bases, with 23 bases separating them. The CDR3 nucleotides read TGCGCCAGCAGTGAGTACGTAGGGAGGGGCGGAGGGGCTAATCAGCCCCAGCATTTT. Amino acids: CASSEYVGRGGGANQPQHF.

The chain carries TRBV6-5 and TRBJ2-4; D not resolved. Germline CDR1 MNHEY, CDR2 SVGAGI. The V end lost 0 bases, the J end lost 5 bases, and 8 bases lay between the germline ends. CDR3 length: 14 amino acids. For the CDR3, the DNA is TGTGCCAGCAGTTACTCATGGGGTCAAAACATTCAGTACTTC. Translating it yields CASSYSWGQNIQYF.

Only one count was recorded for this clone. The chain couples TRBV5-1 to TRBJ2-3, with D tentatively TRBD1 or TRBD2 (6 bases each). CDR3 length: 17 amino acids. Germline V gives CDR1 SGHRS, CDR2 YFSETQ. V was shortened by 4 bases and J by 0 bases, with 18 bases between the two germline ends. CDR3 loop: CASSRSLGGQSTDTQYF. CDR3 nucleotides: TGCGCCAGCAGCCGTTCGCTTGGGGGGCAAAGCACAGATACGCAGTATTTT.

The rearrangement uses TRBV5-4 and TRBJ1-1; 7 bases fit TRBD1. CDR3 length: 15 amino acids. The V gene's germline CDR1 is SGHNT and CDR2 YYREEE (reference sequence). Unmatched junction bases numbered 11, after V lost 4 bases and J lost 5 bases. The CDR3 DNA is TGTGCCAGCAGCAGCCCGGCAGGGGGAGAGACTGAAGCTTTCTTT. It specifies CASSSPAGGETEAFF.

The chain joins TRBV4-2 to TRBJ2-2; D remains unclear. Germline CDR1 and CDR2: LGHNA and YNFKEQ. Trimming left V 6 bases short and J 3 bases short, with 14 bases between. CDR3 length: 15 residues. Here the CDR3 reads CASSSGEVDTGELFF. CDR3 in DNA: TGTGCCAGCAGTTCAGGAGAAGTAGACACCGGGGAGCTGTTTTTT.

This sequence joins TRBV2 and TRBJ1-2; a weak D match, TRBD1 (6 bases). Germline CDR1 and CDR2: SNHLY and FYNNEI. Trimming removed 8 bases at V and 7 bases at J, with 14 bases between. The CDR3 is 12 amino acids. The CDR3: CASRQVEGGYTF. For the CDR3, the DNA is TGTGCCAGCCGACAGGTGGAGGGTGGCTACACCTTC.